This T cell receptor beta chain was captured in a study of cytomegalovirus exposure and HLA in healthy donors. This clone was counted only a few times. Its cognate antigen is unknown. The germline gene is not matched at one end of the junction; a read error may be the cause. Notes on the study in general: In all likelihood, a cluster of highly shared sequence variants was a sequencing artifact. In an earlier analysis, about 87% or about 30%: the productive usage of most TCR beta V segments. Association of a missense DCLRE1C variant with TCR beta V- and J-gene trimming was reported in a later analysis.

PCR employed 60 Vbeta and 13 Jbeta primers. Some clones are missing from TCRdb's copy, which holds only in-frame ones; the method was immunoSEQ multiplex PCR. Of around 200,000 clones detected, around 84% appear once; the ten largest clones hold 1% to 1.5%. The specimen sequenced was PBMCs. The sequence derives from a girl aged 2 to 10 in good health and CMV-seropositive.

In nucleotides, the CDR3 is TGTGCTAGCAGCGCCTCGGACTCCACCTACGAGCAGTACTTC. It codes for CASSASDSTYEQYF. The chain has TRBV7-7 and TRBJ2-7; maybe TRBD2 (5 bases). The V gene's germline CDR1 is SSHAT and CDR2 FNYEAQ (reference sequence). This CDR3 has 14 amino acids. The variable domain in full, completed from reference TRBV7-7 and TRBJ2-7, reads GAGVSQSPRYKVTKRGQDVTLRCDPISSHATLYWYQQALGQGPEFLTYFNYEAQPDKSGLPSDRFSAERPEGSISTLTIQRTEQRDSAMYRCASSASDSTYEQYFGPGTRLTVT.